Listed here are 3 T cell receptor beta chains from one sample, sequenced in a study of OX40 agonist ivuxolimab in advanced cancers. Measured with immunoSEQ multiplex PCR; TCRdb has only the in-frame clones, and not every one. The repertoire holds 40,000 to 50,000 clones, with under 90% as singletons. The source was CD4+ or CD8+ T cells sorted from blood, collected in a trial of the OX40 agonist ivuxolimab. The receptor set was obtained from an adult with an advanced solid tumor such as melanoma, head and neck, liver or kidney cancer.

The CDR3 protein is CASSPTGYNEQFF. For the CDR3, the DNA is TGTGCCAGTAGTCCGACAGGGTACAATGAGCAGTTCTTC. The chain is built from TRBV19 and TRBJ2-1; 7 bases are shared with TRBD1. The CDR3 has 13 residues. After removal of 5 bases from V and 4 bases from J, the junction contained 2 bases not matched to a gene. Germline V CDR1 and CDR2: LNHDA, SQIVND (reference sequence).

V and J are TRBV10-1 and TRBJ2-7; 7 bases align to TRBD2. V lost 3 bases and J lost 2; bases outside the gene matches: 4. From germline, CDR1 is WNHNN and CDR2 SYGVQD (reference sequence). The CDR3 consists of 14 residues. CDR3 sequence: CASSESGATYEQYF. The CDR3 nucleotides are TGCGCCAGCAGTGAAAGCGGGGCCACCTACGAGCAGTACTTC.

V gene TRBV5-5 combines with J gene TRBJ1-5, with a weak D call TRBD1 (6 bases). V lost 4 bases and J 0 bases, leaving 11 bases between the germline ends. Germline V gives CDR1 SGHKS, CDR2 YYEKEE (reference sequence). CDR3 length: 15 amino acids. The CDR3 is CASSRDIPSNQPQHF. The CDR3 bases are TGTGCCAGCAGCCGGGACATCCCTAGCAATCAGCCCCAGCATTTT.